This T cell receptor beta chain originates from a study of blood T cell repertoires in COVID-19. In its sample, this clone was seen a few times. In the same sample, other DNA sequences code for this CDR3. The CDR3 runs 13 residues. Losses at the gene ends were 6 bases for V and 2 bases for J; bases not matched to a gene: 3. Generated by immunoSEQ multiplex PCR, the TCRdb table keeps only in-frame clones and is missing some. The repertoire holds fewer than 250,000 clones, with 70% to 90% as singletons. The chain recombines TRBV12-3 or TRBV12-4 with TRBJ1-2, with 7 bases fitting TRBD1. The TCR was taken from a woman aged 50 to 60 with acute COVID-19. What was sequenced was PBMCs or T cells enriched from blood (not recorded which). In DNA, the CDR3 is TGTGCCAGCAGCCCGGGACAGAACTATGGCTACACCTTC. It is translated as CASSPGQNYGYTF.